The 6 T cell receptor beta chains below all came from one sample that was sequenced in a study of human T cells and chemical hapten exposure. Time point noted: patch test 3, about 24 weeks after DPC sensitization. Indicated treatment: therapeutic diphenylcyclopropenone sensitization with weekly scalp DPC. TCRdb analysed the RACE reads with MiXCR anew, one entry per CDR3 protein. The sample holds 80,000 to 100,000 distinct CDR3 sequences, roughly a tenth seen once. Here the sequenced sample was whole blood, taken in connection with sensitization to the hapten diphenylcyclopropenone (DPC). The receptors stem from a woman between 45 and 65 years old with alopecia areata. Some clones in this sample may be carry-over from other donors' samples.

This clonotype showed up just a few times. V and J are TRBV7-6 and TRBJ2-7; D is unresolved. Germline V gene data show CDR1 as SGHVS and CDR2 as FNYEAQ. The CDR3 extends over 14 amino acids. The V and J ends lost 1 base and 2 bases respectively, with 9 bases between them. DNA for the CDR3: TGTGCCAGCAGCTTAGTTCAGAACACCTACGAGCAGTACTTC. It specifies CASSLVQNTYEQYF. Full variable domain (outside the CDR3, taken from reference TRBV7-6 and TRBJ2-7): GAGVSQSPRYKVTKRGQDVALRCDPISGHVSLYWYRQALGQGPEFLTYFNYEAQQDKSGLPNDRFSAERPEGSISTLTIQRTEQRDSAMYRCASSLVQNTYEQYFGPGTRLTVT.

The CDR3 DNA sequence: TGTGCCACCGCCGGGGGGAGGGGTACAGATACGCAGTATTTT. Its translation: CATAGGRGTDTQYF. The chain has TRBV10-3 and TRBJ2-3; 7 nucleotides line up with TRBD2. The CDR3 contains 14 residues. V shed 10 bases, J shed 3 bases, and the junction held 10 bases outside the gene matches. CDR1 is ENHRY, CDR2 SYGVKD, per germline.

This clonotype was seen at least ten times. This chain joins TRBV6-2 or TRBV6-3 and TRBJ2-1; 9 bases line up with TRBD2. The germline V gene has CDR1 MNHEY and CDR2 SVGEGT. V shed 6 bases, J shed 4 bases, and the junction held 7 bases outside the gene matches. This CDR3 comprises 15 residues. The CDR3 nucleotides read TGTGCCAGCAGGGCCGGGACTAGCCCTTACAATGAGCAGTTCTTC. Its protein is CASRAGTSPYNEQFF.

This clonotype showed up just a few times. V and J are TRBV6-2 or TRBV6-3 and TRBJ2-7, with a weak D call TRBD1 (6 bases). Germline V gene sequence: CDR1 MNHEY, CDR2 SVGEGT. The V end lost 8 bases, the J end lost 3 bases, and 29 bases lay between the germline ends. The CDR3 consists of 18 residues. The CDR3 here is CASRSAQGTLQTYYEQYF. CDR3 DNA sequence: TGTGCCAGCCGTAGTGCACAGGGTACCCTCCAGACGTACTACGAGCAGTACTTC.

The V and J genes are TRBV18 and TRBJ1-1; the D gene is possibly TRBD1 (5 bases). The CDR3 has 14 residues. Germline loops: CDR1 KGHSH, CDR2 LQKENI. V gave up 1 base and J gave up 4 bases, with 10 bases separating them. The CDR3 DNA reads as TGTGCCAGCTCACCACAGGGGTCGGGCACTGAAGCTTTCTTT. This translates into CASSPQGSGTEAFF.

The table lists this clonotype with many counts. V and J are TRBV10-2 and TRBJ2-3; no definite D call. The germline V gene encodes CDR1 WSHSY and CDR2 SAAADI. Trimming stripped 1 base from V and 1 base from J, with 9 bases between. The CDR3 contains 15 residues. The CDR3 region has the DNA TGCGCCAGCAGTGAGTTCCGGCCTGGCACAGATACGCAGTATTTT. Protein product: CASSEFRPGTDTQYF.